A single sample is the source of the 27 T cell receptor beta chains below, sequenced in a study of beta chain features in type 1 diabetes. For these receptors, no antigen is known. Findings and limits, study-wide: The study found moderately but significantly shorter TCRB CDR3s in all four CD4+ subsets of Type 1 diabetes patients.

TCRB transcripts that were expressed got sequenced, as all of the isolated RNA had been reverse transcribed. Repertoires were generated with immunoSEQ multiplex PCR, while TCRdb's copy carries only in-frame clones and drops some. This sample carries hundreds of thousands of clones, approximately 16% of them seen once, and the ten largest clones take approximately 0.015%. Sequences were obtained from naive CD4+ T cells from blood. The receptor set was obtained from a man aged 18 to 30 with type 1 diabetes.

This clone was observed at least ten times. The CDR3 loop reads CSVGLRAGELFF. The DNA of the CDR3 is TGCAGCGTTGGGTTGCGGGCCGGGGAGCTGTTTTTT. The gene calls are TRBV29-1 and TRBJ2-2; weak D call: TRBD2 (5 bases). The germline V gene has CDR1 SQVTM and CDR2 ANQGSEA. This CDR3 spans 12 amino acids. The V gene lost 4 bases and the J gene lost 6 bases, with 9 bases spanning the gap.

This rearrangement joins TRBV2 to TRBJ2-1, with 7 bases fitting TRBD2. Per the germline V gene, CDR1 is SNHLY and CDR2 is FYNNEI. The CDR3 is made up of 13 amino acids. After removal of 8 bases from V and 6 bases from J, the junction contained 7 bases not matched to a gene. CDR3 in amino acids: CASGLVRLNEQFF. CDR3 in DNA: TGTGCCAGCGGACTAGTGCGGCTCAATGAGCAGTTCTTC.

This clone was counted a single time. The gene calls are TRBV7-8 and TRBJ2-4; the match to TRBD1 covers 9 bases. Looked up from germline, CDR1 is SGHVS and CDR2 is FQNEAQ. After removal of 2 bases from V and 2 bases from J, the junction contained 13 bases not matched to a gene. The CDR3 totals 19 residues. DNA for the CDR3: TGTGCCAGCAGCTTATCCCGCCGTGGGGACAGGGAAACCAAAAACATTCAGTACTTC. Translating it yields CASSLSRRGDRETKNIQYF. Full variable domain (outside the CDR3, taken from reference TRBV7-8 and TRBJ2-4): GAGVSQSPRYKVAKRGQDVALRCDPISGHVSLFWYQQALGQGPEFLTYFQNEAQLDKSGLPSDRFFAERPEGSVSTLKIQRTQQEDSAVYLCASSLSRRGDRETKNIQYFGAGTRLSVL.

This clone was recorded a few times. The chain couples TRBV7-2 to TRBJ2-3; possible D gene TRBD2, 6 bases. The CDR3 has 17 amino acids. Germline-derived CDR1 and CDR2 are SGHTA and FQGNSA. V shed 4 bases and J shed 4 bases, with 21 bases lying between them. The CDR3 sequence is CASSSMAGLGIADTQYF. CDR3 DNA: TGTGCCAGCAGCTCCATGGCGGGACTGGGGATCGCAGATACGCAGTATTTT.

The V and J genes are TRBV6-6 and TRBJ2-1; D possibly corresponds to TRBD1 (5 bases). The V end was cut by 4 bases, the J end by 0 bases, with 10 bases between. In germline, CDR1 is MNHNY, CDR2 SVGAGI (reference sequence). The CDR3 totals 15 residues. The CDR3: CASSFRGSSYNEQFF. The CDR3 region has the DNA TGTGCCAGCAGTTTTAGGGGTAGCTCCTACAATGAGCAGTTCTTC.

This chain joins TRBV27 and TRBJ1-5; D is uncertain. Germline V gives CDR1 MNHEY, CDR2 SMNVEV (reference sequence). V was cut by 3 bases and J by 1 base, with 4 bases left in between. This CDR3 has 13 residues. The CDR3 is CASSFESNQPQHF. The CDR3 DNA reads TGTGCCAGCAGTTTCGAGAGCAATCAGCCCCAGCATTTT.

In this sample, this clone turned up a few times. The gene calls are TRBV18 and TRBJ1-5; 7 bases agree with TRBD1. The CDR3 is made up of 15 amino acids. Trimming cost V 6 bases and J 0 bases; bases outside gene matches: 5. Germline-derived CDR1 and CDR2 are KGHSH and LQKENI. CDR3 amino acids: CASSPGGGSNQPQHF. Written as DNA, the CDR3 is TGTGCCAGCTCTCCAGGGGGAGGTAGCAATCAGCCCCAGCATTTT.

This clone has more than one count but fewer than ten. The CDR3 nucleotides are TGTGCCTGGAGTCCCGGACAGGGGTACGATACGCAGTATTTT. Its translation is CAWSPGQGYDTQYF. The chain couples TRBV30 to TRBJ2-3; 9 bases agree with TRBD1. Per the germline V gene, CDR1 is GTSNPN and CDR2 is SVGIG (reference sequence). The CDR3 consists of 14 residues. V lost 2 bases to trimming and J lost 6 bases; unmatched junction nucleotides: 6. The variable domain in full, with the rest retrieved from reference TRBV30 and TRBJ2-3, is SQTIHQWPATLVQPVGSPLSLECTVEGTSNPNLYWYRQAAGRGLQLLFYSVGIGQISSEVPQNLSASRPQDRQFILSSKKLLLSDSGFYLCAWSPGQGYDTQYFGPGTRLTVL.

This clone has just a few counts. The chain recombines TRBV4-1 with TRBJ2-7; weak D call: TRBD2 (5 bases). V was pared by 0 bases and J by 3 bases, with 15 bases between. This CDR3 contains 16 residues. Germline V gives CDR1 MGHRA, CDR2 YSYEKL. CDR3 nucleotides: TGCGCCAGCAGCCAAGATCAAGTCGGACTCTACTACGAGCAGTACTTC. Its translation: CASSQDQVGLYYEQYF.

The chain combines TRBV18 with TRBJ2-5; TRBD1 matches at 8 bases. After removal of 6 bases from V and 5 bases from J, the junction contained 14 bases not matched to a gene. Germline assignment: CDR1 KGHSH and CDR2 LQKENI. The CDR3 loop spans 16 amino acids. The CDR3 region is CASSPSAWQGAETQYF. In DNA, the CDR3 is TGTGCCAGCTCCCCCTCCGCGTGGCAGGGGGCTGAGACCCAGTACTTC.

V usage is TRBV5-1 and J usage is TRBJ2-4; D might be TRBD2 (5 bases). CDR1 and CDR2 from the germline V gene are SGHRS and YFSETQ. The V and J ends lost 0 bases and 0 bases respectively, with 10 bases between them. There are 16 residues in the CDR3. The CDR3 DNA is TGCGCCAGCAGCTTGGGTCCCCGGGAAGCCAAAAACATTCAGTACTTC. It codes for CASSLGPREAKNIQYF.

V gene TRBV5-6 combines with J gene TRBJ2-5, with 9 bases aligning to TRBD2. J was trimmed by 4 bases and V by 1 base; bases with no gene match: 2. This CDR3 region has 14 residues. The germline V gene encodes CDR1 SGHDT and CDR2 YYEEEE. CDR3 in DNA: TGTGCCAGCAGCTTGTCAGCGGGAGGAGAGACCCAGTACTTC. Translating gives CASSLSAGGETQYF. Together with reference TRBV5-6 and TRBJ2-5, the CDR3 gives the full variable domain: DAGVTQSPTHLIKTRGQQVTLRCSPKSGHDTVSWYQQALGQGPQFIFQYYEEEERQRGNFPDRFSGHQFPNYSSELNVNALLLGDSALYLCASSLSAGGETQYFGPGTRLLVL.

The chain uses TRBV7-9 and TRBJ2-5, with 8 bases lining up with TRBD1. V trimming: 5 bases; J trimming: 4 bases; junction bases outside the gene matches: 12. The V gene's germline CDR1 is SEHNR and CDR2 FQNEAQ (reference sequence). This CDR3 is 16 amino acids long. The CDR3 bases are TGTGCCAGCAGCCCCCGTGGACAGGGAATAAGAGAGACCCAGTACTTC. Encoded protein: CASSPRGQGIRETQYF.

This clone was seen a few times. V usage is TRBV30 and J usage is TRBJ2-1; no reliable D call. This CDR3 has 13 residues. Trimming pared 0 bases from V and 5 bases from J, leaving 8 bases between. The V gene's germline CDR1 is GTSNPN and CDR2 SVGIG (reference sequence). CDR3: CAWSVRLHNEQFF. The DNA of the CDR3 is TGTGCCTGGAGTGTAAGACTGCACAATGAGCAGTTCTTC. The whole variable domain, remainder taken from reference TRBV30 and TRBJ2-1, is SQTIHQWPATLVQPVGSPLSLECTVEGTSNPNLYWYRQAAGRGLQLLFYSVGIGQISSEVPQNLSASRPQDRQFILSSKKLLLSDSGFYLCAWSVRLHNEQFFGPGTRLTVL.

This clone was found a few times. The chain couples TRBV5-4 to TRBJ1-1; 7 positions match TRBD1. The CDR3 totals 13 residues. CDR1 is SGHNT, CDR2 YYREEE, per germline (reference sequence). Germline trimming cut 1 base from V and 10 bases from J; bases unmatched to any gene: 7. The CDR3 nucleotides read TGTGCCAGCAGCTTGATCGACAGGGCCAGAGCTTTCTTT. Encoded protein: CASSLIDRARAFF.

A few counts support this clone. CDR3 nucleotides: TGTGCCAGCAGCCCAGCGAGTTCCTACGAGCAGTACTTC. Translating it yields CASSPASSYEQYF. This chain links TRBV27 with TRBJ2-7; no definite D call. This CDR3 comprises 13 residues. V lost 6 bases, J lost 1 base, and 10 bases lay in between. The germline V gene encodes CDR1 MNHEY and CDR2 SMNVEV (reference sequence).

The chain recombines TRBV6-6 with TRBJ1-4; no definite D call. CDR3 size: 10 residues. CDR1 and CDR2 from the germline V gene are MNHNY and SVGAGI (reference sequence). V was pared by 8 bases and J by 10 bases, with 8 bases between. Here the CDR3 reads CASGGGKLFF. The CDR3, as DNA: TGTGCCAGCGGAGGTGGAAAACTGTTTTTT.

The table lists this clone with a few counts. This CDR3 is CAIADRVNEQFF. The CDR3 DNA follows: TGTGCCATCGCGGACAGGGTCAATGAGCAGTTCTTC. V usage is TRBV28 and J usage is TRBJ2-1, with 8 bases aligning to TRBD1. V shed 10 bases and J 6 bases; nucleotides not matched to a gene: 5. The CDR3 spans 12 residues. Germline lookup yields CDR1 MDHEN and CDR2 SYDVKM.

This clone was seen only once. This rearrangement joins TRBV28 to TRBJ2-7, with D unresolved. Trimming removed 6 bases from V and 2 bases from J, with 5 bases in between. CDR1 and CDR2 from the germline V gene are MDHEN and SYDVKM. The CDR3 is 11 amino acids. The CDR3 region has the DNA TGTGCCAGCAGCCCTGCCTACGAGCAGTACTTC. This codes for CASSPAYEQYF. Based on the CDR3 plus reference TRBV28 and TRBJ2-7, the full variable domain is DVKVTQSSRYLVKRTGEKVFLECVQDMDHENMFWYRQDPGLGLRLIYFSYDVKMKEKGDIPEGYSVSREKKERFSLILESASTNQTSMYLCASSPAYEQYFGPGTRLTVT.

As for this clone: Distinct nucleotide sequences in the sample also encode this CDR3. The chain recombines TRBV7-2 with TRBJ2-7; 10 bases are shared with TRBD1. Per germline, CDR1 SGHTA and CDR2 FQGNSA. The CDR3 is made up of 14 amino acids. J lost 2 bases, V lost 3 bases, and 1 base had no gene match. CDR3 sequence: CASSLGQGTYEQYF. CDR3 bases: TGTGCCAGCAGCTTGGGACAGGGGACCTACGAGCAGTACTTC. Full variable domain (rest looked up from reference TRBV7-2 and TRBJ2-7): GAGVSQSPSNKVTEKGKDVELRCDPISGHTALYWYRQSLGQGLEFLIYFQGNSAPDKSGLPSDRFSAERTGGSVSTLTIQRTQQEDSAVYLCASSLGQGTYEQYFGPGTRLTVT.

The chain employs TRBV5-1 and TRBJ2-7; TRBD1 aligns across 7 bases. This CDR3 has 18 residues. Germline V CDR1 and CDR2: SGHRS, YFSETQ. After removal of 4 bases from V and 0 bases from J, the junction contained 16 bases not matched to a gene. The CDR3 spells CASSLSSGTVSFSYEQYF. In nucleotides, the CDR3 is TGCGCCAGCAGCCTCTCCTCCGGGACAGTATCCTTCTCCTACGAGCAGTACTTC.

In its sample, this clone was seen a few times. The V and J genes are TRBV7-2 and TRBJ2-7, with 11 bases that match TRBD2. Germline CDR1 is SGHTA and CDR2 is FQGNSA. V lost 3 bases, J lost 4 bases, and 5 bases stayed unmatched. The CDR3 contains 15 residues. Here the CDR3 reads CASSFLAGGAYEQYF. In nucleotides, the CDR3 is TGTGCCAGCAGCTTTCTAGCGGGAGGCGCATACGAGCAGTACTTC.

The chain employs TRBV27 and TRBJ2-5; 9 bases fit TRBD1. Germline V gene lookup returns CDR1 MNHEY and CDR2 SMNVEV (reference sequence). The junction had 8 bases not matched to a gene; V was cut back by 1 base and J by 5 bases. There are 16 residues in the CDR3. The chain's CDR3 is CASSLYPSTGGETQYF. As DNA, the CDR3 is TGTGCCAGCAGTTTATACCCATCGACAGGGGGGGAGACCCAGTACTTC.

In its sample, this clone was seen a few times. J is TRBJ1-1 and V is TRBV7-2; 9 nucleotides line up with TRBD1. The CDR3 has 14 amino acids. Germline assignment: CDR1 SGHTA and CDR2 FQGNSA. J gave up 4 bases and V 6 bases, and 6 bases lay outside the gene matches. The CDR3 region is CASSQDRGSTEAFF. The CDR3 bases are TGTGCCAGCAGTCAGGACAGGGGATCCACTGAAGCTTTCTTT.

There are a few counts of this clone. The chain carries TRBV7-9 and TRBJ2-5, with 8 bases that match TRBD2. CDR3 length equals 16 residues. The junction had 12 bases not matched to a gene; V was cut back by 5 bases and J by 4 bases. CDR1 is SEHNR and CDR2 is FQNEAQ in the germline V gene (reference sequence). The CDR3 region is CASSPGTRGRAETQYF. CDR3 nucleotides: TGTGCCAGCAGCCCCGGGACTAGGGGTCGGGCAGAGACCCAGTACTTC.

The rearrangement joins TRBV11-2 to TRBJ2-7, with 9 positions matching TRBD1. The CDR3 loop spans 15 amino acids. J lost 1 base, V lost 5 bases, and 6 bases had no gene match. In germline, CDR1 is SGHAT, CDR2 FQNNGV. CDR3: CASSQGTGRSYEQYF. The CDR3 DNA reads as TGTGCCAGCAGCCAGGGGACAGGGAGGTCCTACGAGCAGTACTTC.

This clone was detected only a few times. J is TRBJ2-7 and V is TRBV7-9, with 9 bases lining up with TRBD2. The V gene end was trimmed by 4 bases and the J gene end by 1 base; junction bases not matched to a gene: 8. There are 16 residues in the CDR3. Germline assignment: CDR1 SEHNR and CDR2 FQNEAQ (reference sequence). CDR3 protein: CASSSRSGSASYEQYF. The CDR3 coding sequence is TGTGCCAGCAGCTCCCGTAGCGGGAGTGCGTCCTACGAGCAGTACTTC.